A single sample is the source of the 3 T cell receptor beta chains below, sequenced in a study of neurological immune-mediated disorders. MiXCR was run by TCRdb on the 5' RACE reads, yielding one entry per CDR3 protein. Here the sample spans 39,000 or so distinct CDR3 sequences, approximately 2.4% being singletons. Sequenced material: PBMCs. Source of these receptors: a young man with multiple sclerosis.

At least ten counts were recorded for this clonotype. The rearrangement uses TRBV3-1 and TRBJ2-5; D gene ambiguous. This CDR3 region has 14 residues. Trimming took 0 bases from V and 9 from J, leaving 14 bases between them. The V gene's germline CDR1 is LGHDT and CDR2 YNNKEL (reference sequence). The CDR3 DNA reads as TGTGCCAGCAGCCAAGAAGGCCGACAAGACGCCCAGTACTTC. Its translation: CASSQEGRQDAQYF.

This clonotype was seen ten or more times. The chain links TRBV20-1 to TRBJ2-7; D gene ambiguous. CDR1 is DFQATT and CDR2 is SNEGSKA in the germline V gene (reference sequence). With 3 bases removed from V and 1 base from J, the gap between germline ends came to 7 bases. The CDR3 covers 12 residues. The CDR3 sequence is CSASSSSYEQYF. DNA of the CDR3: TGCAGTGCTAGTTCTTCATCCTACGAGCAGTACTTC.

This clonotype was recorded at least ten times. The rearrangement uses TRBV20-1 and TRBJ1-1; weak D call: TRBD1 (6 bases). The CDR3 has 12 residues. With 3 bases removed from V and 6 bases from J, the gap between germline ends came to 11 bases. Germline loops: CDR1 DFQATT, CDR2 SNEGSKA (reference sequence). The CDR3 sequence: CSARGARAEAFF. In DNA, the CDR3 is TGCAGTGCTAGGGGGGCGCGGGCTGAAGCTTTCTTT.